The 19 T cell receptor beta chains reported below all come from one sample, sequenced in a study of a mutant IDH1 vaccine in newly diagnosed glioma. The assay was immunoSEQ multiplex PCR, and TCRdb's table has in-frame clones only and misses some. Of approximately 52,000 clones in the sample, about three quarters were seen once. The time point here: baseline, week 1 (first vaccination visit). Treatment: pre-vaccination baseline after standard-of-care therapy. Material: PBMCs, obtained from a glioma patient treated with radiotherapy, temozolomide or both. These receptors came from a woman between 40 and 55 years old with glioma.

The rearrangement links TRBV12-5 to TRBJ1-2; D not certain. V was clipped by 1 base and J by 2 bases, with 8 bases between them. This CDR3 is built from 14 residues. Germline lookup yields CDR1 LGHNT and CDR2 FRNRAP. The chain's CDR3 is CASGLGQMNYGYTF. In DNA form, the CDR3 reads TGTGCTAGTGGTTTGGGGCAGATGAACTATGGCTACACCTTC.

This clone was detected only a few times. The rearrangement links TRBV7-2 to TRBJ1-2; no definite D call. The CDR3 is made up of 13 amino acids. Germline CDR1 and CDR2: SGHTA and FQGNSA. The ends were cut back, 3 bases at V and 9 bases at J, with 14 bases in the middle. The CDR3 DNA reads TGTGCCAGCAGCTTGCTCGACACATACCGCTACACCTTC. Its protein is CASSLLDTYRYTF.

This clone showed up just once. The rearrangement joins TRBV15 to TRBJ1-1; D not certain. The CDR3 has 15 residues. Germline values: CDR1 LNHNV, CDR2 YYDKDF (reference sequence). The ends were cut back, 3 bases at V and 1 base at J, with 12 bases in the middle. The CDR3 reads CATSSRGRKNTEAFF. CDR3 nucleotides: TGTGCCACCAGCAGTAGAGGTCGAAAGAACACTGAAGCTTTCTTT.

CDR3 sequence reads: CASSHTLTSGANVLTF. CDR3 coding DNA: TGTGCCAGCAGCCATACTTTGACCTCTGGGGCCAACGTCCTGACTTTC. This chain joins TRBV21-1 and TRBJ2-6. TRBV21-1 counts as a pseudogene. The CDR3 runs to 16 residues.

This sequence joins TRBV7-9 and TRBJ2-7; 8 bases are shared with TRBD1. Trimming cost V 6 bases and J 2 bases; bases outside gene matches: 15. Germline V gene data show CDR1 as SEHNR and CDR2 as FQNEAQ (reference sequence). This CDR3 contains 17 residues. CDR3 region: CASSRAPGTGYTYEQYF. CDR3 bases: TGTGCCAGCAGTCGGGCTCCCGGGACAGGCTATACCTACGAGCAGTACTTC.

The chain carries TRBV27 and TRBJ1-6; D is undetermined. The V end lost 3 bases, the J end lost 8 bases, and 11 bases lay between the germline ends. This CDR3 contains 14 residues. Germline V gene lookup returns CDR1 MNHEY and CDR2 SMNVEV (reference sequence). Here the CDR3 reads CASSFNGEDSPLHF. Here the CDR3 DNA reads TGTGCCAGCAGTTTCAATGGGGAGGATTCACCCCTCCACTTT.

The CDR3 reads CASSFGTGVTGELFF. The CDR3 coding sequence is TGTGCCAGCAGCTTTGGGACAGGGGTCACCGGGGAGCTGTTTTTT. This chain links TRBV5-6 with TRBJ2-2; 10 bases agree with TRBD1. CDR1 and CDR2 from the germline V gene are SGHDT and YYEEEE. The CDR3 spans 15 residues. V gave up 2 bases and J gave up 4 bases; unmatched junction bases: 2.

The CDR3 loop reads CASSRIRGGQGAGEQYF. The CDR3 DNA reads TGTGCCAGCAGCCGGATACGCGGGGGACAGGGGGCGGGTGAGCAGTACTTC. The rearrangement joins TRBV7-8 to TRBJ2-7; 12 bases match TRBD1. The CDR3 length is 17 residues. J was trimmed by 7 bases and V by 5 bases; bases with no gene match: 15. CDR1 SGHVS and CDR2 FQNEAQ come from the germline V gene.

The CDR3 nucleotides read TGTGCCAGTAGCCCGGGACAGGGGGGCACTGAAGCTTTCTTT. This gives the protein CASSPGQGGTEAFF. The chain links TRBV19 to TRBJ1-1; 11 nucleotides align to TRBD1. There are 14 residues in the CDR3. Per germline, CDR1 LNHDA and CDR2 SQIVND (reference sequence). V lost 6 bases and J lost 4; bases outside the gene matches: 4. Using reference TRBV19 and TRBJ1-1 for the parts outside the CDR3, the full variable domain is DGGITQSPKYLFRKEGQNVTLSCEQNLNHDAMYWYRQDPGQGLRLIYYSQIVNDFQKGDIAEGYSVSREKKESFPLTVTSAQKNPTAFYLCASSPGQGGTEAFFGQGTRLTVV.

This chain connects TRBV29-1 to TRBJ2-7; 7 bases are shared with TRBD2. Trimming cost V 6 bases and J 3 bases; bases outside gene matches: 11. Germline lookup yields CDR1 SQVTM and CDR2 ANQGSEA. The CDR3 covers 14 residues. The CDR3 nucleotides read TGCAGCGTAGAACCTAGTACGGGGGGCTACGAGCAGTACTTC. This sequence encodes CSVEPSTGGYEQYF.

The chain has TRBV19 and TRBJ1-2, with D perhaps TRBD1 (5 bases). The CDR3 is made up of 16 amino acids. Germline V gene sequence: CDR1 LNHDA, CDR2 SQIVND (reference sequence). V lost 3 bases and J lost 3, with 17 bases in between. DNA of the CDR3: TGTGCCAGTAGTATGGGCCGGACAAGTCTCGACTATGGCTACACCTTC. As protein: CASSMGRTSLDYGYTF.

The CDR3 DNA reads TGCGCCAGCAGCTCGGCCGCGGCGGGGAGGGATACGCAGTATTTT. Its translation is CASSSAAAGRDTQYF. The chain joins TRBV5-1 to TRBJ2-3; weak D call: TRBD2 (6 bases). This CDR3 is 15 amino acids long. Trimming took off 3 bases at V and 6 bases at J, with 17 bases between the two ends. The germline V gene has CDR1 SGHRS and CDR2 YFSETQ.

The V call is TRBV7-2, the J call TRBJ1-2; 8 bases agree with TRBD1. V trimming: 5 bases; J trimming: 2 bases; junction bases outside the gene matches: 4. The CDR3 consists of 14 residues. Germline V gene sequence: CDR1 SGHTA, CDR2 FQGNSA. CDR3 protein: CASSKDRANYGYTF. Here the CDR3 DNA reads TGTGCCAGCAGCAAGGACAGGGCCAACTATGGCTACACCTTC.

The CDR3 spells CASSLAWGHLFSGNTIYF. The CDR3 bases are TGTGCCAGCAGCTTGGCTTGGGGGCACCTCTTCTCTGGAAACACCATATATTTT. This chain links TRBV5-5 with TRBJ1-3; weak D call: TRBD1 (6 bases). Germline V gene data show CDR1 as SGHKS and CDR2 as YYEKEE (reference sequence). The germline V and J ends were trimmed by 0 bases and 0 bases, with 16 bases remaining between them. The CDR3 consists of 18 residues.

The rearrangement links TRBV4-2 to TRBJ2-7, with D unclear. Germline assignment: CDR1 LGHNA and CDR2 YNFKEQ. Trimming cost V 1 base and J 6 bases, with 4 bases left between them. The CDR3 totals 11 residues. CDR3: CASSQGSEQYF. In DNA, the CDR3 is TGTGCCAGCAGCCAAGGTTCCGAGCAGTACTTC.

The chain recombines TRBV7-3 with TRBJ1-1; possibly TRBD1 for D (5 bases). Trimming shortened V by 1 base and J by 5 bases, and 8 bases separated the two germline ends. The CDR3 has 13 residues. The germline V gene encodes CDR1 SGHTA and CDR2 FQGTGA. For the CDR3, the DNA is TGTGCCAGCAGCTTAAGTGGGGGAACTGAAGCTTTCTTT. Its translation: CASSLSGGTEAFF.

The chain employs TRBV6-1 and TRBJ1-5; 10 positions match TRBD1. Germline loops: CDR1 MNHNS, CDR2 SASEGT. This CDR3 comprises 14 residues. V trimming: 4 bases; J trimming: 7 bases; junction bases outside the gene matches: 4. The CDR3 nucleotides are TGTGCCAGCAGTGGGGGACAGGGGCGACAGCCCCAGCATTTT. Translated, it gives CASSGGQGRQPQHF.

This chain links TRBV5-4 with TRBJ1-2; the D is unclear. Looked up from germline, CDR1 is SGHNT and CDR2 is YYREEE (reference sequence). This CDR3 is built from 15 residues. V was trimmed by 0 bases and J by 4 bases, leaving 13 bases between them. The CDR3 is CASSLEASRLYGYTF. The CDR3 coding sequence is TGTGCCAGCAGCTTGGAGGCCAGTCGCCTCTATGGCTACACCTTC.

The J gene is TRBJ1-2, the V gene TRBV11-2; perhaps TRBD1 as D (5 bases). The V end was cut by 5 bases, the J end by 5 bases, with 18 bases between. This CDR3 region has 15 residues. Germline lookup yields CDR1 SGHAT and CDR2 FQNNGV. CDR3 in amino acids: CASSPGTFRGYGYTF. The CDR3 region has the DNA TGTGCCAGCAGCCCTGGGACTTTTCGGGGGTATGGCTACACCTTC.